This is a list of T cell receptor beta chains from one sample in a study of cytomegalovirus exposure and HLA in healthy donors. Clones were sequenced by immunoSEQ multiplex PCR, and TCRdb holds only the in-frame ones, with some missing. The sample yields around 100,000 clones, roughly 80% seen once. The source material was PBMCs. Receptors originate from a female donor in good health and CMV-seropositive. Both conserved end residues are part of each CDR3. D genes are given only for firm matches. Some rows have no size entry. The others give once, few or many, or a class for an expanded clone.

>once|TRBV4-2|TRBD1|TRBJ2-5
TGTGCCAGCAGCCAAGCCGGGCAGGGGGAGGAGACCCAGTACTTC
CASSQAGQGEETQYF
>.|TRBV30|.|TRBJ1-6
TGTGCCTGGGCGGTAGGCGTAAGATCACCCCTCCACTTT
CAWAVGVRSPLHF
>.|TRBV2|.|TRBJ1-1
TGTGCCAGCAGTGAAAGTGGTCCGCGAAACACTGAAGCTTTCTTT
CASSESGPRNTEAFF
>.|TRBV9|.|TRBJ1-1
TGTGCCAGCAGCGCGCAGACCGGGGTCACTGAAGCTTTCTTT
CASSAQTGVTEAFF
>.|TRBV7-2|.|TRBJ2-1
TGTGCCAGCAGCCGATACCAGGGCGGTGAGCAGTTCTTC
CASSRYQGGEQFF
>.|TRBV9|.|TRBJ1-6
TGTGCCAGCAGCGTAGACGGGGGGAATTCACCCCTCCACTTT
CASSVDGGNSPLHF
>.|TRBV5-5|.|TRBJ2-7
TGTGCCAGCAGCTTGGCGGGGGGCATCGACGAGCAGTACTTC
CASSLAGGIDEQYF
>.|TRBV29-1|.|TRBJ2-3
TGCAGCGTTGAGCGAGCGACAGATACGCAGTATTTT
CSVERATDTQYF
>.|TRBV29-1|TRBD2|TRBJ2-7
TGCAGCGTTGAAGGTGCGGGGGGCGCATGGAATCGCCGTTCCGAGCAGTACTTC
CSVEGAGGAWNRRSEQYF
>.|TRBV9|TRBD1|TRBJ2-7
TGTGCCAGCAGCGTAGACCAGGGGGCTCCCTACGAGCAGTACTTC
CASSVDQGAPYEQYF
>.|TRBV18|TRBD1|TRBJ2-7
TGTGCCAGCTCACCGCAGGGGACAGGGGCTCTTCGCGAGCAGTACTTC
CASSPQGTGALREQYF
>.|TRBV29-1|.|TRBJ1-2
TGCAGCGTGGGTGGGACTTCGGGGGGCTACACCTTC
CSVGGTSGGYTF
>.|TRBV18|.|TRBJ1-4
TGTGCCAGCTCCCCGTGGGGAGGGGAAGCAACTAATGAAAAACTGTTTTTT
CASSPWGGEATNEKLFF
>.|TRBV19|TRBD1|TRBJ1-5
TGTGCCAGTACAGGGGGCTTTAGCAATCAGCCCCAGCATTTT
CASTGGFSNQPQHF
>.|TRBV5-5|TRBD1|TRBJ2-5
TGTGCCAGCAGCCGGGACAGCTTCTCCGAGGAGACCCAGTACTTC
CASSRDSFSEETQYF
>few|TRBV7-8|.|TRBJ2-2
TGTGCCAGCAGCTTAGCGCGGGACCTCTACACCGGGGAGCTGTTTTTT
CASSLARDLYTGELFF
>.|TRBV7-6|.|TRBJ2-5
TGTGCCAGCAGCACGGGACACAAAGAGACCCAGTACTTC
CASSTGHKETQYF
>.|TRBV19|TRBD2|TRBJ2-5
TGTGCCAGTAGTATTAAGGGGGCAGCGGGAGGAGAGACCCAGTACTTC
CASSIKGAAGGETQYF
>.|TRBV4-1|.|TRBJ2-1
TGCGCCAGCAGCCAAGAAGGGACTGTCTCCTACAATGAGCAGTTCTTC
CASSQEGTVSYNEQFF
>.|TRBV7-9|TRBD2|TRBJ2-3
TGTGCCAGCGTAGCGGGAGGGACGCAGTATTTT
CASVAGGTQYF
>.|TRBV28|.|TRBJ1-2
TGTGCCAGCAGTTTGGGGGGGAACTATGGCTACACCTTC
CASSLGGNYGYTF
>.|TRBV7-6|TRBD1|TRBJ2-2
TGTGCCAGCAGCTTGGGACAGGGGCAATCCACCGGGGAGCTGTTTTTT
CASSLGQGQSTGELFF
>.|TRBV6-1|.|TRBJ1-5
TGTGCCGGCCAGGTGTCGGGGGGCAATCAGCTCCAGCATTTT
CAGQVSGGNQLQHF
>.|TRBV10-2|TRBD1|TRBJ1-5
TGCGCCAGCAAGGATACAGGGGGCAATCAGCCCCAGCATTTT
CASKDTGGNQPQHF
>.|TRBV10-1|TRBD2|TRBJ2-2
TGCGCCAGCAGTGAGCGTCGCGGGAGGTCCGGGGAGCTGTTTTTT
CASSERRGRSGELFF